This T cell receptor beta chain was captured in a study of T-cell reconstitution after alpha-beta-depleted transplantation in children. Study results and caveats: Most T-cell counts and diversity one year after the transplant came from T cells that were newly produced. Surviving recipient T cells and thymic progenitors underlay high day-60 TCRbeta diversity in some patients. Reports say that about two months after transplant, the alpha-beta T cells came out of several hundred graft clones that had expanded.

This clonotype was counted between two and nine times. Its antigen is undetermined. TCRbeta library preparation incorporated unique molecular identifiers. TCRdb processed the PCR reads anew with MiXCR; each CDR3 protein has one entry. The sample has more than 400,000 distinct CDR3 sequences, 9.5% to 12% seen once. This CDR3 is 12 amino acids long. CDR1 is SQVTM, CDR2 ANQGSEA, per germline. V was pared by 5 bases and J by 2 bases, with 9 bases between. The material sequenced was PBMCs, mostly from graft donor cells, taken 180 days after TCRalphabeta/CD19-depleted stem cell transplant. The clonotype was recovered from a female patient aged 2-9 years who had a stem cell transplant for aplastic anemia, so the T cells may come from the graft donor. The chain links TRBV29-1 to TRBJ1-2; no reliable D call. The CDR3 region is CSVKAVNYGYTF. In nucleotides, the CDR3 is TGCAGCGTTAAAGCGGTCAACTATGGCTACACCTTC.